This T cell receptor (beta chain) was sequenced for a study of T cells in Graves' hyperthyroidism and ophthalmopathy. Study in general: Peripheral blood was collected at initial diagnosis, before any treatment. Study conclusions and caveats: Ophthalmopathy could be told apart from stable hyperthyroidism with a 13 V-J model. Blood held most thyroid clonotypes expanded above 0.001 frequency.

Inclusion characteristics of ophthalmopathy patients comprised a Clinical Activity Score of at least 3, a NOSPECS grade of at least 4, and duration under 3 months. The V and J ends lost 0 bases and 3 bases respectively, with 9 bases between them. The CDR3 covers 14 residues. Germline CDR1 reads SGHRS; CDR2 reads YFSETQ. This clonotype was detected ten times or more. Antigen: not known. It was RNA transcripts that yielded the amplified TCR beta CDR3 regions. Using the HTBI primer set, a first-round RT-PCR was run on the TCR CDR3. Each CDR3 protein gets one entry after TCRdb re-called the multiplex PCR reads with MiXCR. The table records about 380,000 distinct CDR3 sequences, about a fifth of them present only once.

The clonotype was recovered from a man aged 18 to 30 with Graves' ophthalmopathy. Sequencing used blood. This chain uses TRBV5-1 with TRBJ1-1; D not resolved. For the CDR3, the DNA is TGCGCCAGCAGCTTGGGCCCCCAGGACACTGAAGCTTTCTTT. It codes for CASSLGPQDTEAFF.